This T cell receptor (beta chain) was captured in a study of cytomegalovirus exposure and HLA in healthy donors. Study context: Drawn from HLA-typed donors, around 85 million unique TCRs were held in an early data release.

PCR amplification relied on 60 Vbeta primers (plus 13 Jbeta primers). Libraries were prepared by immunoSEQ multiplex PCR; TCRdb keeps only in-frame clonotypes and omits some of them. The sample shows some 67,000 clones, roughly 78% of them seen only once. Germline CDR1 and CDR2: SGHRS and YFSETQ. This CDR3 comprises 13 residues. V lost 4 bases and J lost 4, with 11 bases in between. As to this clone: What it binds is not known.

Study-wide findings and caveats: Clonal expansion was found to be greater in HLA-associated TCR beta chains than in equally common others in a later analysis.

V gene TRBV5-1 combines with J gene TRBJ1-1; D is ambiguous. The receptor was isolated from a man between 35 and 55 years old in good health and CMV-seronegative. The sequenced sample consisted of PBMCs. CDR3 amino acids: CASSPYFRTEAFF. The CDR3 nucleotides read TGCGCCAGCAGCCCCTATTTCCGCACTGAAGCTTTCTTT. Full variable domain (rest looked up from reference TRBV5-1 and TRBJ1-1): KAGVTQTPRYLIKTRGQQVTLSCSPISGHRSVSWYQQTPGQGLQFLFEYFSETQRNKGNFPGRFSGRQFSNSRSEMNVSTLELGDSALYLCASSPYFRTEAFFGQGTRLTVV.